These 5 T cell receptor beta chains originate from one sample sequenced in a study of T cell responses to AZD1222 COVID-19 vaccine (dated by TCRdb to the early 2020s). Library construction relied on the immunoSEQ multiplex PCR assay. TCRdb re-hosts the immuneACCESS table, in-frame sequences only. Its copies lack some clones; in the studies checked, an unresolved V gene accounts for under half of them, and the cause for the rest is not known. The sample table lists 99,000 or so clones, about nine tenths of them with a count of one. The ten largest clonotypes hold 18% of the sample. The sample's time point, from its label and the paper: baseline before first vaccination. Sequences were derived from peripheral blood, sampled on day 0 of AZD1222 vaccination. Receptors originate from an adult in good health.

V gene TRBV2 combines with J gene TRBJ2-2, with D perhaps TRBD1 (5 bases). V lost 7 bases and J lost 4, with 13 bases in between. Germline values: CDR1 SNHLY, CDR2 FYNNEI. The CDR3 contains 14 residues. The CDR3 loop reads CASNVGPITGELFF. The CDR3 DNA reads as TGTGCCAGCAACGTGGGGCCCATCACCGGGGAGCTGTTTTTT.

The V gene is TRBV10-1, the J gene TRBJ2-2; D is perhaps TRBD2 (5 bases). The V gene's germline CDR1 is WNHNN and CDR2 SYGVQD (reference sequence). The V and J ends lost 2 bases and 4 bases respectively, with 14 bases between them. The CDR3 contains 16 residues. The CDR3 protein is CASSEANGVRTGELFF. In nucleotides, the CDR3 is TGCGCCAGCAGTGAGGCAAACGGGGTACGCACCGGGGAGCTGTTTTTT.

The chain joins TRBV12-2 to TRBJ2-7; the tabulated D call, TRBD2, remains unverified against the DNA. TRBV12-2 constitutes a pseudogene. This CDR3 region has 14 residues. CDR3 protein: CASRLAIESYEQYF. The DNA for the CDR3 is TGTGCAAGTCGCTTAGCGATAGAGTCCTACGAGCAGTACTTC.

The chain joins TRBV5-5 to TRBJ2-2; D possibly corresponds to TRBD1 (6 bases). The germline V gene encodes CDR1 SGHKS and CDR2 YYEKEE (reference sequence). V lost 5 bases and J lost 0, with 11 bases in between. The length of the CDR3 is 15 residues. The CDR3 DNA is TGTGCCAGCAGGCAAGACAGGCCGAACACCGGGGAGCTGTTTTTT. As protein: CASRQDRPNTGELFF. Complete variable domain (other parts from reference TRBV5-5 and TRBJ2-2): DAGVTQSPTHLIKTRGQQVTLRCSPISGHKSVSWYQQVLGQGPQFIFQYYEKEERGRGNFPDRFSARQFPNYSSELNVNALLLGDSALYLCASRQDRPNTGELFFGEGSRLTVL.

Notes on this clone: The CDR3 ends on some other residue instead of the conserved phenylalanine or tryptophan, so this is likely a read error. The V call is TRBV3-1 (or the pseudogene TRBV3-2), the J call TRBJ1-6; D is possibly TRBD1 (5 bases). The ends were cut back, 4 bases at V and 0 bases at J, with 10 bases in the middle. The CDR3 totals 16 residues. Germline V gene lookup returns CDR1 LGHDT and CDR2 YNNKEL (reference sequence). CDR3 sequence reads: CASSLSQGSYNSPLHL. The CDR3 region has the DNA TGTGCCAGCAGCCTATCCCAGGGCTCCTATAATTCACCCCTCCACCTT.